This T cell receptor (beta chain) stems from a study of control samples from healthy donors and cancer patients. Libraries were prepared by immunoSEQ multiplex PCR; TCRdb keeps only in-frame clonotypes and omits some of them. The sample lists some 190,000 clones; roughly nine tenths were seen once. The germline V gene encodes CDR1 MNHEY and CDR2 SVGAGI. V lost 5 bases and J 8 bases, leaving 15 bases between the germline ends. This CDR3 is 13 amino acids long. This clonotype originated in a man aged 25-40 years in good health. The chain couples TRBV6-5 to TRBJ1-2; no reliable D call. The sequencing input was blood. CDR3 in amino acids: CASSRTVGDGYTF. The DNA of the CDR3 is TGTGCCAGCAGTCGTACAGTTGGTGACGGCTACACCTTC.